This is a list of T cell receptor beta chains from one sample in a study of tumor-infiltrating lymphocytes in primary liver carcinoma. TCRdb itself ran the multiplex PCR reads through MiXCR, one entry per CDR3 protein. In the table there are roughly 190,000 distinct CDR3 sequences, 70% to 90% of which are singletons. The source material was tumor tissue from primary liver carcinoma. These receptors were collected from a man aged 40-55 years with primary liver carcinoma and hepatitis B virus infection. CDR3s include the opening cysteine and the closing phenylalanine or tryptophan. Fields, in order: J gene, clone size, D gene, V gene, CDR3 protein, CDR3 DNA. The D gene is left open where the match is weak. Size tells how often a clone was seen (once, few, many) or the class of an expanded clone, and some rows leave it out.

TRBJ2-2,NA,NA,TRBV7-9,CARSLVLQDWTGGLFF,TGTGCCAGAAGCTTAGTTCTTCAGGATTGGACTGGGGGGCTGTTTTTT
TRBJ1-4,NA,NA,TRBV10-3,CAITPGRGAGEKLFF,TGTGCCATCACACCGGGACGGGGGGCCGGTGAAAAACTGTTCTTT
TRBJ2-7,NA,NA,TRBV12-3/TRBV12-4,CASSLSAGRQYF,TGTGCCAGCAGTTTGTCGGCGGGCAGGCAATACTTC
TRBJ2-7,NA,NA,TRBV29-1,CSIVAGSFEQYF,TGCAGCATTGTGGCAGGGTCGTTCGAGCAGTACTTC
TRBJ2-3,NA,TRBD2,TRBV12-3/TRBV12-4,CASAGGRAGANTQYF,TGTGCCAGCGCCGGGGGACGAGCGGGAGCGAATACGCAGTATTTT
TRBJ2-2,NA,TRBD2,TRBV29-1,CSLGTNAANTGELFF,TGTAGCCTTGGGACTAACGCGGCGAACACCGGGGAGCTGTTTTTT
TRBJ1-1,NA,TRBD1,TRBV6-2/TRBV6-3,CASRGQGLAEVFF,TGTGCCAGCAGGGGACAGGGCTTGGCTGAAGTTTTCTTT
TRBJ2-3,NA,NA,TRBV11-1,CASSSRGSSVGARTDTPYF,TGTGCCAGCAGCTCTAGGGGAAGCTCTGTTGGAGCCCGTACAGATACGCCGTATTTT
TRBJ1-3,NA,TRBD1,TRBV4-3,CASSQAQGQGAGNTIYF,TGCGCCAGCAGCCAAGCACAGGGACAGGGGGCTGGAAACACCATATATTTC
TRBJ2-1,NA,NA,TRBV11-3,CASSLNSNELLF,TGTGCCAGCAGCTTAAATTCCAATGAGCTGCTCTTC
TRBJ2-5,NA,NA,TRBV6-2/TRBV6-3,CVSRNSQKTQYF,TGTGTCAGCAGGAACAGCCAAAAGACCCAGTACTTC
TRBJ2-6,NA,NA,TRBV11-1,CSSSWNSEANVLTF,TGTTCCAGTAGCTGGAACTCTGAGGCCAACGTCCTGACTTTC
TRBJ2-1,NA,TRBD2,TRBV6-5,CASSPRTGGELFF,TGTGCCAGCAGTCCACGTACGGGGGGTGAGTTGTTCTTC
TRBJ1-2,NA,NA,TRBV6-2/TRBV6-3,CAIISGPMNYGYTF,TGTGCCATCATCTCCGGACCAATGAATTATGGCTACACCTTC
TRBJ1-1,NA,NA,TRBV29-1,CSIDSAGSYTEAFF,TGTAGCATTGATTCGGCAGGGAGTTATACTGAAGCTTTCTTT
TRBJ1-5,NA,NA,TRBV11-3,CASSGSYSNRSQHF,TGTGCCAGTAGTGGCAGCTATAGCAATCGGTCCCAGCATTTT
TRBJ2-5,NA,NA,TRBV12-3/TRBV12-4,CASSRCGKETRYF,TGTGCCAGCAGCCGATGCGGGAAAGAGACCCGGTACTTC
TRBJ2-3,NA,TRBD2,TRBV7-8,CASSSPVTSGRSTQYF,TGTGCCAGCAGCTCCCCTGTGACTAGCGGGAGGAGTACGCAGTATTTT
TRBJ2-7,few,NA,TRBV4-2,CASTQGTDSKGYEQYF,TGTGCCAGCACTCAAGGAACGGACTCAAAAGGCTACGAGCAGTACTTC
TRBJ2-3,NA,NA,TRBV11-1,CASSSGGSSVGARKDRQYF,TGTGCCAGCAGTTCTGGGGGAAGCTCTGTTGGAGCCCGCAAAGATAGGCAGTATTTT
TRBJ2-7,NA,NA,TRBV14,CVSSHLGQSTYDQYF,TGTGTCAGCAGCCATTTAGGACAGAGTACCTACGATCAGTACTTC
TRBJ1-5,NA,NA,TRBV29-1,CGVVGQINEPQHF,TGCGGCGTCGTCGGACAGATCAATGAGCCCCAGCATTTT
TRBJ2-5,NA,NA,TRBV29-1,CSVLTSYQETQYF,TGCAGCGTCCTGACATCGTACCAAGAAACCCAGTACTTC
TRBJ2-7,NA,NA,TRBV6-2/TRBV6-3,CASNDATGKYEQYF,TGTGCCAGCAACGACGCCACGGGAAAGTACGAGCAGTACTTC
TRBJ2-7,NA,NA,TRBV6-2/TRBV6-3,CASSPDWVFEQYF,TGTGCCAGTAGCCCCGACTGGGTCTTCGAGCAGTACTTC
TRBJ2-7,NA,NA,TRBV6-5,CTSKKGMLNEQYF,TGTACCAGCAAGAAAGGGATGTTGAACGAGCAGTACTTC
TRBJ2-3,NA,NA,TRBV14,CTSSLSRSGTQYF,TGTACCAGCAGCCTAAGCAGGTCAGGTACGCAGTATTTT
TRBJ1-1,NA,NA,TRBV12-3/TRBV12-4,CASSLGLMNTETFF,TGTGCCAGCAGTTTGGGGCTGATGAACACCGAAACTTTCTTT
TRBJ2-7,NA,NA,TRBV29-1,CSVIIPLSYEQNF,TGCAGCGTGATAATCCCCCTCTCCTACGAGCAGAACTTC
TRBJ2-3,NA,NA,TRBV6-5,CTSSQRVGDTKYF,TGTACCAGCAGTCAGAGGGTCGGGGATACGAAGTATTTT
TRBJ1-2,NA,NA,TRBV11-2,CVSIDSFNYGYTF,TGTGTTAGTATCGACAGCTTTAACTATGGCTACACCTTC
TRBJ2-7,many,NA,TRBV14,CASSQGGWDEQYF,TGTGCCAGCAGCCAAGGAGGGTGGGACGAGCAGTACTTC
TRBJ2-1,few,TRBD2,TRBV7-3,CASSRTSGAYNEQFF,TGTGCCAGCAGCCGGACTAGCGGGGCTTACAATGAGCAGTTCTTC
TRBJ2-5,NA,NA,TRBV5-1,CANSSYGLTGEQETQYF,TGCGCCAACAGCTCCTACGGACTAACAGGAGAGCAAGAGACCCAGTACTTC
TRBJ1-1,NA,NA,TRBV29-1,CIVESGVTKAFF,TGCATCGTTGAATCCGGTGTCACTAAAGCTTTCTTT
TRBJ2-7,NA,NA,TRBV11-2,CASSLRWIGDYEQYF,TGTGCCAGCAGCTTAAGATGGATAGGGGACTACGAGCAGTACTTC
TRBJ2-2,NA,NA,TRBV7-9,CASSARQFTGDLLF,TGTGCCAGCAGCGCCCGACAGTTCACCGGGGACCTGTTATTT
TRBJ2-2,NA,TRBD2,TRBV7-3,CDSSLTTSGNTGELFF,TGTGACAGCAGCTTAACGACTAGCGGGAACACCGGGGAGCTGTTTTTT
TRBJ2-7,NA,TRBD2,TRBV6-2/TRBV6-3,CGSSYLAGRKTYEQYF,TGTGGCAGCAGTTACTTAGCGGGGAGGAAGACCTACGAGCAGTACTTC
TRBJ1-4,many,TRBD1,TRBV29-1,CSALDRGLYLFF,TGCAGCGCCCTGGACAGGGGGCTTTATCTGTTTTTT
TRBJ2-5,NA,NA,TRBV6-5,CANSYSSSLGSQEAQHF,TGTGCCAACAGTTACTCGAGTAGTCTCGGGTCCCAAGAGGCCCAGCACTTC
TRBJ1-5,once,NA,TRBV10-2,CASSELDLGGNQPQHF,TGCGCCAGCAGTGAACTCGACCTGGGAGGGAATCAGCCCCAGCATTTT
TRBJ2-3,NA,TRBD2,TRBV4-2,CASSQACSGGEGTDTLYF,TGTGCCAGCAGCCAAGCATGCAGCGGGGGGGAGGGCACAGATACGCTGTATTTT
TRBJ2-3,few,TRBD1,TRBV5-1,CARSYRTGGSTDTQYF,TGCGCCAGGAGCTATAGGACAGGGGGGAGCACAGATACGCAGTATTTT
TRBJ2-7,few,TRBD1,TRBV11-1,CVSSDLEGTDEQYF,TGTGTCAGCAGCGACCTAGAAGGGACAGACGAGCAGTACTTC
TRBJ2-1,NA,NA,TRBV11-3,CASILINGRPYNEEFF,TGTGCCAGCATCCTGATTAACGGGAGACCCTACAATGAGGAGTTCTTC
TRBJ2-5,NA,TRBD1,TRBV5-6,CASSFSRGHMGETQYF,TGTGCCAGCAGCTTCAGCAGGGGGCACATGGGGGAGACCCAGTACTTC
TRBJ2-5,NA,NA,TRBV7-8,CANSLGETQYF,TGTGCCAATAGCTTAGGCGAGACCCAGTACTTC
TRBJ2-1,NA,NA,TRBV29-1,CSVGQANEQYF,TGCAGCGTTGGACAGGCCAATGAGCAGTATTTC
TRBJ2-7,NA,NA,TRBV11-3,CASSTGEGDYEQYF,TGTGCCAGCAGCACTGGAGAAGGGGATTACGAGCAGTACTTC
TRBJ1-5,NA,NA,TRBV28,CASRLTGSTQPLHF,TGTGCCAGCCGGCTCACAGGGTCGACTCAGCCCCTTCATTTT
TRBJ2-2,once,NA,TRBV5-4,CASSVDGAGEVFF,TGTGCCAGCAGCGTCGACGGCGCCGGGGAGGTGTTTTTT
TRBJ1-5,NA,NA,TRBV11-2,CASSLVGVTVSNQPRHF,TGTGCCAGCAGCTTAGTAGGGGTAACAGTGAGCAATCAACCCCGGCATTTT
TRBJ2-1,many,TRBD2,TRBV24-1,CATSQSGRGRNEQFF,TGTGCCACCAGCCAAAGCGGGAGAGGAAGGAATGAGCAGTTCTTC
TRBJ2-1,NA,TRBD1,TRBV6-2/TRBV6-3,CVSSSPGQGTYNEQFF,TGTGTCAGTAGCTCCCCGGGACAGGGTACCTACAATGAGCAGTTCTTC